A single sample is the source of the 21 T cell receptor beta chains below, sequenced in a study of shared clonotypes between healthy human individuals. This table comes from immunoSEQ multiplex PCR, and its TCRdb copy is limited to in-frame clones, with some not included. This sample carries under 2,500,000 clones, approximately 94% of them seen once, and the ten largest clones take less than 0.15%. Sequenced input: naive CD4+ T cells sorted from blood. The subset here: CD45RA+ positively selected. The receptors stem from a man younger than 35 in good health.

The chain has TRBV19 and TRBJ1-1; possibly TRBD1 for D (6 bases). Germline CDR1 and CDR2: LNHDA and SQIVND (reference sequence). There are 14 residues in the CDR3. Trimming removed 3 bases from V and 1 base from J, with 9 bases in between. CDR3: CASSMTGPNTEAFF. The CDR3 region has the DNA TGTGCCAGTAGTATGACAGGACCGAACACTGAAGCTTTCTTT. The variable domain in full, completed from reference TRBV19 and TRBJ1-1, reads DGGITQSPKYLFRKEGQNVTLSCEQNLNHDAMYWYRQDPGQGLRLIYYSQIVNDFQKGDIAEGYSVSREKKESFPLTVTSAQKNPTAFYLCASSMTGPNTEAFFGQGTRLTVV.

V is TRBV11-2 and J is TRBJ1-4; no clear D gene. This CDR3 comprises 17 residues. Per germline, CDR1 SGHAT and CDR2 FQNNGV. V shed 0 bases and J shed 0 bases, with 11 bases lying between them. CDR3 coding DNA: TGTGCCAGCAGCTTAGAGCCGTATCCGGCAACTAATGAAAAACTGTTTTTT. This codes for CASSLEPYPATNEKLFF.

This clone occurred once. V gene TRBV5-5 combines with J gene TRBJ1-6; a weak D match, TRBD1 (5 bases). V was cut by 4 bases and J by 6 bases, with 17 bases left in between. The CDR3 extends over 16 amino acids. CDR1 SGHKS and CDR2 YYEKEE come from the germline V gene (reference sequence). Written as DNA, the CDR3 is TGTGCCAGCAGCCCCTGGGGGAGGGCAGGTAATTCACCCCTCCACTTT. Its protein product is CASSPWGRAGNSPLHF.

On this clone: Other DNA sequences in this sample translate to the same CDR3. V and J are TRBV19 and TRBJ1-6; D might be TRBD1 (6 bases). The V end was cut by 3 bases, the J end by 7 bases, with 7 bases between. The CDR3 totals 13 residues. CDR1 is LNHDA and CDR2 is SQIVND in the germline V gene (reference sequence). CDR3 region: CASSIRGNSPLHF. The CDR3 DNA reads TGTGCCAGTAGTATCAGGGGCAATTCACCCCTCCACTTT.

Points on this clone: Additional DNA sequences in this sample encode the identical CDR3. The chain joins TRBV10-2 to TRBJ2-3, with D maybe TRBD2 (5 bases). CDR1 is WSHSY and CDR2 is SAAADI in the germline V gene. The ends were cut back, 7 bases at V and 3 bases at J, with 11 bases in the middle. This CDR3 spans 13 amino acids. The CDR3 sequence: CASTLAGTDTQYF. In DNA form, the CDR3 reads TGCGCCAGCACCCTAGCTGGGACAGATACGCAGTATTTT.

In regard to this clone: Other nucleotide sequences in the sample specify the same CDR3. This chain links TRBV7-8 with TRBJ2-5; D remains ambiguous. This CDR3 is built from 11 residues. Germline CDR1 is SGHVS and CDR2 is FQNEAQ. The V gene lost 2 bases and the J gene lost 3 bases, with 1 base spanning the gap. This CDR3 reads CASSLKETQYF. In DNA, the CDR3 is TGTGCCAGCAGCTTAAAAGAGACCCAGTACTTC.

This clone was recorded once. CDR3 residues: CASSLGIPGELFF. The CDR3 bases are TGTGCCAGCAGTTTGGGTATCCCCGGGGAGCTGTTTTTT. This chain links TRBV28 with TRBJ2-2; D not certain. V shed 3 bases and J shed 6 bases, with 8 bases lying between them. This CDR3 region has 13 residues. In germline, CDR1 is MDHEN, CDR2 SYDVKM.

For the CDR3, the DNA is TGTGCCAGCAGCTTTAGCGGGAGGGCCGAGAGTGAGCAGTTCTTC. Protein sequence: CASSFSGRAESEQFF. The V and J genes are TRBV7-2 and TRBJ2-1; 11 positions agree with TRBD2. The J segment lost 9 bases and the V segment lost 3 bases, leaving 7 bases of the junction unmatched. Germline CDR1 and CDR2: SGHTA and FQGNSA. The CDR3 totals 15 residues. The variable domain in full, completed from reference TRBV7-2 and TRBJ2-1, reads GAGVSQSPSNKVTEKGKDVELRCDPISGHTALYWYRQSLGQGLEFLIYFQGNSAPDKSGLPSDRFSAERTGGSVSTLTIQRTQQEDSAVYLCASSFSGRAESEQFFGPGTRLTVL.

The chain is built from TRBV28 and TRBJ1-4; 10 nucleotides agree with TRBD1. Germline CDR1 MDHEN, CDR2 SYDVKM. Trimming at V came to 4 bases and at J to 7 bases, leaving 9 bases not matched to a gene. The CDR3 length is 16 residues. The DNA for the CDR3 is TGTGCCAGCAGTTCGACGACAGGGGGCTTGGGTGAAAAACTGTTTTTT. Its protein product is CASSSTTGGLGEKLFF. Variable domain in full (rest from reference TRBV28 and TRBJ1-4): DVKVTQSSRYLVKRTGEKVFLECVQDMDHENMFWYRQDPGLGLRLIYFSYDVKMKEKGDIPEGYSVSREKKERFSLILESASTNQTSMYLCASSSTTGGLGEKLFFGSGTQLSVL.

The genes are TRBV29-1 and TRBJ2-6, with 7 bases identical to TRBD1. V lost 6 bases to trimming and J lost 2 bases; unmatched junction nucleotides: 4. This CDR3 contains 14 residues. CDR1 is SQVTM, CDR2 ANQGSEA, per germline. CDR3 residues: CSVGGAPGANVLTF. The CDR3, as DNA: TGCAGCGTAGGGGGCGCGCCTGGGGCCAACGTCCTGACTTTC.

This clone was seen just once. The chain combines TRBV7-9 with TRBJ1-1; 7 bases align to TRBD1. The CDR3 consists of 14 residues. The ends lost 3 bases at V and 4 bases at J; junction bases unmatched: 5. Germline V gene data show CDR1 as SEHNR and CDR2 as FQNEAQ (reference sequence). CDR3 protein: CASSFDRVGTEAFF. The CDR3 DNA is TGTGCCAGCAGCTTTGACAGGGTGGGCACTGAAGCTTTCTTT.

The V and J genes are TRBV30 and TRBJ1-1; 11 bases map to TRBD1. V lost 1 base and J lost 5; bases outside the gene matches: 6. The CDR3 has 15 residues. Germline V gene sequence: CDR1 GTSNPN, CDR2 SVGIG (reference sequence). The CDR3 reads CAWSAGTGGWTEAFF. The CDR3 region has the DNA TGTGCCTGGAGTGCTGGGACAGGGGGTTGGACTGAAGCTTTCTTT.

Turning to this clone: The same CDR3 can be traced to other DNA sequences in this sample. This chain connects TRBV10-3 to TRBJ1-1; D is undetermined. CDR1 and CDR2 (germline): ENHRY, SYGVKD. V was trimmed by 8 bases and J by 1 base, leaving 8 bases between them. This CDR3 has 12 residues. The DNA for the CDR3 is TGTGCCATCTCTAGTGGGAACACTGAAGCTTTCTTT. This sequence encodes CAISSGNTEAFF.

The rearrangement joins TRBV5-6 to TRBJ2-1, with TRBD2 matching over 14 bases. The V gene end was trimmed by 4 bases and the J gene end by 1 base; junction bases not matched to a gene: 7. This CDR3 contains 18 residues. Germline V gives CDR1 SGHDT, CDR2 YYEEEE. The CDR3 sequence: CASSLGTSGRISYNEQFF. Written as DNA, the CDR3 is TGTGCCAGCAGCCTAGGGACTAGCGGGAGAATTTCCTACAATGAGCAGTTCTTC.

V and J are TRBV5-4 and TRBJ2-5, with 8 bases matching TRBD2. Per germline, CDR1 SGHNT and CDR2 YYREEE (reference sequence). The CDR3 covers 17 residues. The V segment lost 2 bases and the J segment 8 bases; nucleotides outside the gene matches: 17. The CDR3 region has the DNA TGTGCCAGCAGCTTCGTCCCTAGCGGGTTATCAAGAGAAACCCAGTACTTC. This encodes CASSFVPSGLSRETQYF.

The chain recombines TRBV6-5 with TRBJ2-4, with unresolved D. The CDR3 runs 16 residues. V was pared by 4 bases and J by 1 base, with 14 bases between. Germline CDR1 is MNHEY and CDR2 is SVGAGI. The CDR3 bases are TGTGCCAGCAGTTCTCGACCCCCCTTTGCCAAAAACATTCAGTACTTC. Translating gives CASSSRPPFAKNIQYF.

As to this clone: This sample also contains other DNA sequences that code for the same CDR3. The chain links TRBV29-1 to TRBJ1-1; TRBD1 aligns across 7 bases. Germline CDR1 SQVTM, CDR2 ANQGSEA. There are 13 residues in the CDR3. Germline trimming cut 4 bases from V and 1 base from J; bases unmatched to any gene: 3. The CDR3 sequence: CSVGTGGNTEAFF. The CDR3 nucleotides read TGCAGCGTTGGGACAGGAGGGAACACTGAAGCTTTCTTT.

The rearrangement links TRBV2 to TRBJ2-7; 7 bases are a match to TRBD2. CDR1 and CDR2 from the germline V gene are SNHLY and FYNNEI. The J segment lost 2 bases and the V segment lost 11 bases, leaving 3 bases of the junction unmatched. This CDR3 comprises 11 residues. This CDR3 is CAGGTTYEQYF. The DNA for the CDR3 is TGTGCCGGGGGGACTACCTACGAGCAGTACTTC. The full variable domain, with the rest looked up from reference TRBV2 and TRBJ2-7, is EPEVTQTPSHQVTQMGQEVILRCVPISNHLYFYWYRQILGQKVEFLVSFYNNEISEKSEIFDDQFSVERPDGSNFTLKIRSTKLEDSAMYFCAGGTTYEQYFGPGTRLTVT.

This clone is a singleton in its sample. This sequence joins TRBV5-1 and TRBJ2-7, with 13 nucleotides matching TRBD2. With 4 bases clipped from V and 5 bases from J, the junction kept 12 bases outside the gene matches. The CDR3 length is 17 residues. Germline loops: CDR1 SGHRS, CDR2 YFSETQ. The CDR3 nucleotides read TGCGCCAGCAGCCCACAAAAAACTAGCGGGAGGGCCCACGAGCAGTACTTC. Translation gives CASSPQKTSGRAHEQYF.

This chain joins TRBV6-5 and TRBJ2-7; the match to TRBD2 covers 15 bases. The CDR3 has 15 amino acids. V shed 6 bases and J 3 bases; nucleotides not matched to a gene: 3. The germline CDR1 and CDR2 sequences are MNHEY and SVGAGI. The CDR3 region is CASSGTSGGRYEQYF. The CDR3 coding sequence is TGTGCCAGCAGCGGGACTAGCGGGGGGCGCTACGAGCAGTACTTC.

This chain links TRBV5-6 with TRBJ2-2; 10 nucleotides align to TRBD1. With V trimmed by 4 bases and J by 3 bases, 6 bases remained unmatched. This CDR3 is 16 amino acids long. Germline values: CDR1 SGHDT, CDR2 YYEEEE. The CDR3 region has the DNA TGTGCCAGCAGCCTCGACAGGGGGCGGTACACCGGGGAGCTGTTTTTT. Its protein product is CASSLDRGRYTGELFF.